The clone carrying this T cell receptor (beta chain) was seen ten or more times. This entry is derived from a study of T-cell reconstitution after alpha-beta-depleted transplantation in children. The library targeted TCRbeta and was prepared with unique molecular identifiers. MiXCR, run by TCRdb on the PCR reads, gives a single entry per CDR3 protein. The top ten clones hold over 20% of a sample with more than 20,000 distinct CDR3 sequences, 9.5% to 13% of them seen once. The V gene end was trimmed by 4 bases and the J gene end by 6 bases; junction bases not matched to a gene: 4. The CDR3 loop spans 15 amino acids. Germline CDR1 reads MDHEN; CDR2 reads SYDVKM.

V gene TRBV28 combines with J gene TRBJ2-1, with TRBD2 identical over 12 bases. The sequences come from PBMCs from the stem cell graft donor, collected from the stem cell graft. The origin of this receptor is a human donor who donated a stem cell graft to a child with chronic granulomatous disease. The chain's CDR3 is CASSSSGRVFNEQFF. CDR3 DNA sequence: TGTGCCAGCAGTTCTAGCGGGAGGGTATTCAATGAGCAGTTCTTC.